This passage covers 14 T cell receptor beta chains from one sample sequenced in a study of shared clonotypes between healthy human individuals. Generated by immunoSEQ multiplex PCR, the TCRdb table keeps only in-frame clones and is missing some. The table records about 1,800,000 clones, about 95% of them present only once. CD45RO-negative CD8 cells positively selected for CCR7 made up the naive population, which excluded terminally differentiated effector memory CD45RA+ cells. The sequencing input was naive CD8+ T cells sorted from blood. The origin of the receptors is a man in his late teens or twenties in good health.

The CDR3 spells CASSHPMSPQETQYF. Written as DNA, the CDR3 is TGTGCCAGCAGCCACCCGATGAGTCCCCAAGAGACCCAGTACTTC. The chain joins TRBV7-9 to TRBJ2-5; unclear D gene. CDR1 SEHNR and CDR2 FQNEAQ come from the germline V gene (reference sequence). The CDR3 spans 15 residues. The germline V and J ends were trimmed by 5 bases and 1 base, with 14 bases remaining between them.

A note on this clone: The sample contains more than one DNA sequence encoding this CDR3. The J gene is TRBJ1-1, the V gene TRBV27; 11 nucleotides align to TRBD1. The V and J ends lost 0 bases and 4 bases, in that order; junction bases with no gene match: 4. Germline CDR1 MNHEY, CDR2 SMNVEV (reference sequence). This CDR3 has 16 amino acids. This CDR3 reads CASSLSPGTGGTEAFF. CDR3 nucleotides: TGTGCCAGCAGTTTATCTCCTGGGACAGGGGGCACTGAAGCTTTCTTT.

V and J are TRBV6-5 and TRBJ2-7; D may be TRBD2 (5 bases). V lost 0 bases, J lost 7 bases, and 13 bases lay in between. The germline CDR1 and CDR2 sequences are MNHEY and SVGAGI. This CDR3 contains 14 residues. CDR3 sequence reads: CASSYSSGSGEQYF. DNA of the CDR3: TGTGCCAGCAGTTACTCGTCGGGGTCCGGGGAGCAGTACTTC.

This chain links TRBV10-3 with TRBJ2-7; D remains ambiguous. The CDR3 runs 11 residues. Trimming removed 6 bases at V and 7 bases at J, with 10 bases between. CDR1 and CDR2 (germline): ENHRY, SYGVKD. The CDR3 region is CAISLGTEQYF. As DNA, the CDR3 is TGTGCCATCAGCCTAGGAACAGAGCAGTACTTC.

This rearrangement joins TRBV7-9 to TRBJ1-6; weak D call: TRBD1 (6 bases). Trimming took 3 bases from V and 0 from J, leaving 9 bases between them. This CDR3 spans 16 amino acids. Germline CDR1 reads SEHNR; CDR2 reads FQNEAQ (reference sequence). In DNA form, the CDR3 reads TGTGCCAGCAGCTTGGGACATCCCTCCTATAATTCACCCCTCCACTTT. It codes for CASSLGHPSYNSPLHF.

To note about this clone: Within the sample, other DNA sequences also encode this same CDR3. V is TRBV27 and J is TRBJ1-5, with TRBD1 identical over 8 bases. From germline, CDR1 is MNHEY and CDR2 SMNVEV (reference sequence). The CDR3 runs 15 residues. Unmatched junction bases numbered 1, after V lost 2 bases and J lost 1 base. The CDR3 region is CASSLQGASNQPQHF. The DNA of the CDR3 is TGTGCCAGCAGTTTACAGGGGGCCAGCAATCAGCCCCAGCATTTT.

V usage is TRBV12-5 and J usage is TRBJ2-3, with TRBD1 as a possible D gene (5 bases). CDR1 is LGHNT and CDR2 is FRNRAP in the germline V gene. V was shortened by 1 base and J by 1 base, with 12 bases between the two germline ends. CDR3 size: 16 residues. The CDR3 loop is CASGLDGQFGTDTQYF. The DNA for the CDR3 is TGTGCTAGTGGTTTGGACGGACAATTCGGCACAGATACGCAGTATTTT.

V usage is TRBV15 and J usage is TRBJ2-7, with D hard to call. The CDR3 covers 15 residues. Germline CDR1 reads LNHNV; CDR2 reads YYDKDF (reference sequence). V was shortened by 6 bases and J by 3 bases, with 18 bases between the two germline ends. CDR3 in DNA: TGTGCCACCAGAGAGACGGCCCAAACTGACTACGAGCAGTACTTC. Translation: CATRETAQTDYEQYF.

Only one count was recorded for this clone. The chain is built from TRBV30 and TRBJ1-1, with D perhaps TRBD1 (6 bases). Germline lookup yields CDR1 GTSNPN and CDR2 SVGIG (reference sequence). The CDR3 has 13 residues. The V end lost 0 bases, the J end lost 5 bases, and 10 bases lay between the germline ends. The CDR3: CAWSVDGTTEAFF. CDR3 DNA: TGTGCCTGGAGTGTTGATGGGACAACTGAAGCTTTCTTT. Using reference TRBV30 and TRBJ1-1 for the parts outside the CDR3, the full variable domain is SQTIHQWPATLVQPVGSPLSLECTVEGTSNPNLYWYRQAAGRGLQLLFYSVGIGQISSEVPQNLSASRPQDRQFILSSKKLLLSDSGFYLCAWSVDGTTEAFFGQGTRLTVV.

As for this clone: Distinct nucleotide sequences in the sample also encode this CDR3. CDR3 nucleotides: TGTGCCAGCAGCGTAGAGGGCGGGGAGCTGTTTTTT. Encoded protein: CASSVEGGELFF. The chain employs TRBV9 and TRBJ2-2, with D uncertain. Trimming pared 0 bases from V and 7 bases from J, leaving 4 bases between. This CDR3 is 12 amino acids long. The germline gives CDR1 SGDLS, CDR2 YYNGEE.

The rearrangement links TRBV28 to TRBJ1-1; a weak D match, TRBD1 (5 bases). CDR3 length: 17 amino acids. Trimming shortened V by 2 bases and J by 5 bases, and 21 bases separated the two germline ends. The germline CDR1 and CDR2 sequences are MDHEN and SYDVKM. This CDR3 reads CASSLTGIRGERTEAFF. Here the CDR3 DNA reads TGTGCCAGCAGTTTAACAGGAATACGGGGTGAACGAACTGAAGCTTTCTTT. The whole variable domain, remainder taken from reference TRBV28 and TRBJ1-1, is DVKVTQSSRYLVKRTGEKVFLECVQDMDHENMFWYRQDPGLGLRLIYFSYDVKMKEKGDIPEGYSVSREKKERFSLILESASTNQTSMYLCASSLTGIRGERTEAFFGQGTRLTVV.

The chain is built from TRBV4-1 and TRBJ2-5; TRBD2 aligns across 10 bases. CDR1 MGHRA and CDR2 YSYEKL come from the germline V gene. CDR3 length: 16 residues. The junction had 6 bases not matched to a gene; V was cut back by 2 bases and J by 3 bases. The CDR3 region is CASSQTGLAGEETQYF. The CDR3, as DNA: TGCGCCAGCAGCCAAACAGGGCTAGCGGGAGAAGAGACCCAGTACTTC.

This rearrangement joins TRBV5-8 to TRBJ1-5, with D possibly TRBD1 on 6 matching bases. V gave up 0 bases and J gave up 5 bases, with 15 bases separating them. The CDR3 consists of 16 residues. Germline V gene sequence: CDR1 SGHTS, CDR2 YDEGEE. CDR3 sequence (DNA): TGTGCCAGCAGCTTGGGGCAGGGGCGGGAAGATCAGCCCCAGCATTTT. Its protein is CASSLGQGREDQPQHF.

The rearrangement uses TRBV19 and TRBJ1-1; D might be TRBD1 (5 bases). The CDR3 loop spans 14 amino acids. The germline V gene encodes CDR1 LNHDA and CDR2 SQIVND (reference sequence). V lost 7 bases to trimming and J lost 1 base, with 13 bases between them. The CDR3 DNA follows: TGTGCCAGTACCGCGGGACTCGCGAACACTGAAGCTTTCTTT. Translated, it gives CASTAGLANTEAFF.